These 22 T cell receptor beta chains were sequenced from one sample in a study of early T cells in non-severe SARS-CoV-2 infection. A single record per CDR3 protein comes from TCRdb applying MiXCR to the 5' RACE reads. The table lists 85,000 to 95,000 distinct CDR3 sequences, roughly 15% of them singletons, with about 0.59% in the top ten. The sequenced sample consisted of whole blood. These receptors all stem from an adult who was a healthcare worker with PCR-confirmed SARS-CoV-2 infection or an uninfected control (not recorded which).

The CDR3 region has the DNA TGTGCCAGCAGTTGGCAGCAGCAGTATAGCAATCAGCCCCAGCATTTT. This translates into CASSWQQQYSNQPQHF. This rearrangement joins TRBV6-4 to TRBJ1-5; D call uncertain. Germline V gives CDR1 MRHNA, CDR2 SNTAGT. Trimming removed 5 bases from V and 0 bases from J, with 14 bases in between. The CDR3 contains 16 residues.

This clonotype was counted between two and nine times. This chain uses TRBV11-2 with TRBJ2-3; perhaps TRBD2 as D (6 bases). Germline V lookup: CDR1 SGHAT, CDR2 FQNNGV. V dropped 8 bases and J dropped 4 bases, with 16 bases sitting between them. The CDR3 totals 14 residues. The DNA for the CDR3 is TGTGCCAGCGCTAGGTCGCGGGACGCAGATACGCAGTATTTT. It translates to CASARSRDADTQYF.

This clonotype was found many times. The V and J genes are TRBV20-1 and TRBJ1-6; unclear D gene. CDR1 and CDR2 (germline): DFQATT, SNEGSKA (reference sequence). This CDR3 has 11 residues. V shed 7 bases and J shed 6 bases, with 7 bases lying between them. CDR3 sequence reads: CSVLSNSPLHF. Here the CDR3 DNA reads TGCAGTGTCCTGTCTAATTCACCCCTCCACTTT.

V gene TRBV5-6 combines with J gene TRBJ1-3, with D possibly TRBD1 on 5 matching bases. The CDR3 is 15 amino acids. V was pared by 4 bases and J by 0 bases, with 11 bases between. Germline CDR1 is SGHDT and CDR2 is YYEEEE. In nucleotides, the CDR3 is TGTGCCAGCAGCCCAGGGAGGTTCTCTGGAAACACCATATATTTT. It encodes CASSPGRFSGNTIYF.

The table lists this clonotype with a few counts. This chain joins TRBV18 and TRBJ1-1; 10 nucleotides line up with TRBD1. The CDR3 has 15 residues. Losses at the gene ends were 3 bases for V and 2 bases for J; bases not matched to a gene: 3. Germline assignment: CDR1 KGHSH and CDR2 LQKENI. CDR3 sequence reads: CASSPGQGGNTEAFF. Here the CDR3 DNA reads TGTGCCAGCTCACCCGGACAGGGGGGAAACACTGAAGCTTTCTTT.

In this sample, this clonotype turned up many times. The J gene is TRBJ1-5, the V gene TRBV20-1, with D uncertain. The CDR3 is 12 amino acids. With 5 bases removed from V and 7 bases from J, the gap between germline ends came to 12 bases. Germline CDR1 and CDR2: DFQATT and SNEGSKA (reference sequence). The DNA of the CDR3 is TGCAGTGCTCGTTCCGGGAGCCAGCCCCAGCATTTT. Translation gives CSARSGSQPQHF.

This clonotype has at least ten counts. The chain joins TRBV3-1 to TRBJ1-2, with D perhaps matching TRBD1 (6 bases). V lost 6 bases to trimming and J lost 4 bases, with 18 bases between them. The germline V gene has CDR1 LGHDT and CDR2 YNNKEL (reference sequence). The CDR3 has 15 amino acids. The DNA of the CDR3 is TGTGCCAGCAGTGACAACCTGGACAGTCTCTATGGCTACACCTTC. Protein: CASSDNLDSLYGYTF.

This clonotype turned up a few times. The rearrangement uses TRBV3-1 and TRBJ2-5; tentatively, D is TRBD1 or TRBD2 (5 bases each). Trimming pared 8 bases from V and 7 bases from J, leaving 20 bases between. This CDR3 is 14 amino acids long. The germline V gene encodes CDR1 LGHDT and CDR2 YNNKEL (reference sequence). For the CDR3, the DNA is TGTGCCAGCGCATTCCGGGACGGGCACTTGACCCAGTACTTC. Its protein product is CASAFRDGHLTQYF.

The sample holds a few counts of this clonotype. The gene calls are TRBV11-3 and TRBJ1-2, with D possibly TRBD1 on 6 matching bases. The V and J ends lost 5 bases and 8 bases respectively, with 12 bases between them. Per germline, CDR1 SGHNT and CDR2 YENEEA. CDR3 length: 12 amino acids. As DNA, the CDR3 is TGTGCCAGCAGCCAGGGGCGTGAAGGCTACACCTTC. Protein sequence: CASSQGREGYTF.

This clonotype was observed a handful of times. The chain carries TRBV7-2 and TRBJ1-3; D might be TRBD1 (5 bases). The CDR3 runs to 13 residues. In germline, CDR1 is SGHTA, CDR2 FQGNSA. Deletions cut 5 bases from V and 6 bases from J, with 11 bases between. The CDR3 protein is CASSVLQENTIYF. CDR3 bases: TGTGCCAGCAGCGTCTTACAGGAAAACACCATATATTTT.

This clonotype was seen a few times. This chain connects TRBV21-1 to TRBJ1-2; no DNA check was done on the table's D call, TRBD1. TRBV21-1 is flagged as a pseudogene. The CDR3 contains 18 residues. The DNA for the CDR3 is TGTGCCAGCAGCACCTATAACTCGACAGGACAGACGCTCTCCGGCTACACCTTC. Translated: CASSTYNSTGQTLSGYTF.

This clonotype was picked up a small number of times. The genes are TRBV29-1 and TRBJ2-3, with TRBD2 matching over 7 bases. The V gene end was trimmed by 7 bases and the J gene end by 4 bases; junction bases not matched to a gene: 2. Germline V gene sequence: CDR1 SQVTM, CDR2 ANQGSEA. CDR3 length: 11 amino acids. CDR3 coding DNA: TGCAGCGGCACTAGCGCAGATACGCAGTATTTT. As protein: CSGTSADTQYF.

This chain uses TRBV20-1 with TRBJ2-5, with TRBD2 identical over 11 bases. The V segment lost 2 bases and the J segment 4 bases; nucleotides outside the gene matches: 9. CDR3 length equals 16 residues. CDR1 and CDR2 (germline): DFQATT, SNEGSKA (reference sequence). The CDR3 nucleotides are TGCAGTGCTAGAATTACTAGCGGGGGACAGGGAGAGACCCAGTACTTC. Translating it yields CSARITSGGQGETQYF.

The chain joins TRBV24-1 to TRBJ2-1, with 10 bases aligning to TRBD1. The germline CDR1 and CDR2 sequences are KGHDR and SFDVKD. This CDR3 spans 16 amino acids. J was trimmed by 2 bases and V by 4 bases; bases with no gene match: 4. The CDR3 protein is CATSETDRGPYNEQFF. Written as DNA, the CDR3 is TGTGCCACCAGTGAGACAGACAGGGGGCCCTACAATGAGCAGTTCTTC.

This clonotype was picked up a small number of times. The V call is TRBV6-6, the J call TRBJ2-6; D gene uncertain. This CDR3 spans 18 amino acids. Trimming removed 2 bases from V and 0 bases from J, with 14 bases in between. Germline-derived CDR1 and CDR2 are MNHNY and SVGAGI (reference sequence). The CDR3 region has the DNA TGTGCCAGCAGTTACCGGTCCATCCCCTCCTCTGGGGCCAACGTCCTGACTTTC. This sequence encodes CASSYRSIPSSGANVLTF.

This clonotype was observed a handful of times. This CDR3 reads CASSQEWRGRISGANVLTF. The CDR3 region has the DNA TGTGCCAGCAGCCAAGAGTGGAGAGGACGTATCTCTGGGGCCAACGTCCTGACTTTC. The chain recombines TRBV3-1 with TRBJ2-6; D not resolved. Trimming removed 0 bases at V and 0 bases at J, with 15 bases between. Germline V lookup: CDR1 LGHDT, CDR2 YNNKEL (reference sequence). The CDR3 loop spans 19 amino acids. The full variable domain, its missing parts supplied by reference TRBV3-1 and TRBJ2-6, is DTAVSQTPKYLVTQMGNDKSIKCEQNLGHDTMYWYKQDSKKFLKIMFSYNNKELIINETVPNRFSPKSPDKAHLNLHINSLELGDSAVYFCASSQEWRGRISGANVLTFGAGSRLTVL.

This clonotype was seen at least ten times. The J gene is TRBJ1-2, the V gene TRBV6-6, with D maybe TRBD1 (5 bases). The CDR3 has 15 residues. Germline V lookup: CDR1 MNHNY, CDR2 SVGAGI (reference sequence). With 5 bases removed from V and 0 bases from J, the gap between germline ends came to 13 bases. CDR3 in DNA: TGTGCCAGCAGTACAGGACACTTAACTAACTATGGCTACACCTTC. Amino acid sequence: CASSTGHLTNYGYTF.

This rearrangement joins TRBV5-1 to TRBJ2-1; the D is unclear. V shed 1 base and J shed 2 bases, with 4 bases lying between them. The CDR3 is 13 amino acids. Germline V gives CDR1 SGHRS, CDR2 YFSETQ. This CDR3 is CASSLTPYNEQFF. The CDR3 region has the DNA TGCGCCAGCAGCTTGACCCCCTACAATGAGCAGTTCTTC. The full variable domain, its missing parts supplied by reference TRBV5-1 and TRBJ2-1, is KAGVTQTPRYLIKTRGQQVTLSCSPISGHRSVSWYQQTPGQGLQFLFEYFSETQRNKGNFPGRFSGRQFSNSRSEMNVSTLELGDSALYLCASSLTPYNEQFFGPGTRLTVL.

The gene calls are TRBV6-1 and TRBJ2-2; no reliable D call. In germline, CDR1 is MNHNS, CDR2 SASEGT. The CDR3 spans 13 residues. Trimming took 1 base from V and 7 from J, leaving 7 bases between them. The CDR3 sequence is CASSEGLVGELFF. The CDR3 DNA reads as TGTGCCAGCAGTGAAGGGCTGGTCGGGGAGCTGTTTTTT.

The V and J genes are TRBV24-1 and TRBJ2-5; 8 bases fit TRBD1. Germline lookup yields CDR1 KGHDR and CDR2 SFDVKD. The CDR3 consists of 15 residues. V was pared by 4 bases and J by 3 bases, with 6 bases of the junction left unmatched. CDR3 region: CATSDRDRGEETQYF. For the CDR3, the DNA is TGTGCCACCAGTGACCGCGACAGGGGAGAAGAGACCCAGTACTTC.

In this sample, this clonotype turned up a few times. The chain joins TRBV6-1 to TRBJ2-7, with unresolved D. This CDR3 contains 10 residues. The germline V gene has CDR1 MNHNS and CDR2 SASEGT. The V end lost 8 bases, the J end lost 3 bases, and 5 bases lay between the germline ends. The CDR3 is CASGDYEQYV. Written as DNA, the CDR3 is TGTGCCAGCGGCGACTACGAGCAGTACGTC.

The table lists this clonotype with a count of one. V usage is TRBV21-1 and J usage is TRBJ2-7; the table calls TRBD1, which could not be checked here. TRBV21-1 is listed as a pseudogene. The CDR3 spans 18 residues. The CDR3 here is CASSKQIRTGDSSYEQYV. The CDR3, as DNA: TGTGCCAGCAGCAAACAGATTCGGACAGGGGATAGCTCCTACGAGCAGTACGTC.